The subject of this entry is one T cell receptor beta chain. CDR1 is MGHDK and CDR2 is SYGVNS in the germline V gene. The CDR3 loop spans 13 amino acids. V was cut by 7 bases and J by 2 bases, with 8 bases left in between. Assay: immunoSEQ multiplex PCR; the TCRdb copy retains only in-frame clones and omits some. The sample comprises about 60,000 clones, roughly four fifths of which are singletons, and 12% rests with the top ten. The data stem from a study of blood T cell repertoires in COVID-19. The wider study: Sources were T cells, B-cell-depleted T cells, or PBMCs; the material itself was cDNA or gDNA.

This chain links TRBV25-1 with TRBJ2-2, with D uncertain. The receptor's source is a human donor in a cohort sampled during active COVID-19. Sequenced input: peripheral blood. The DNA of the CDR3 is TGTGCCAGCAAGCGAGCTAACACCGGGGAGCTGTTTTTT. It yields the protein CASKRANTGELFF.